This passage covers 7 T cell receptor beta chains from one sample sequenced in a study of control samples from healthy donors and cancer patients. Clones were read by immunoSEQ multiplex PCR, and TCRdb kept only the in-frame ones, dropping some. This table has 150,000 or so clones, roughly 94% appearing once. The sequenced material came from blood. The receptors were gathered from a woman in her forties in good health.

The CDR3 DNA reads TGTGCCAGCAGCCCGCCACCTGGCTCCAACACTGAAGCTTTCTTT. As protein: CASSPPPGSNTEAFF. V is TRBV6-6 and J is TRBJ1-1, with D hard to call. V lost 6 bases, J lost 2 bases, and 16 bases lay in between. CDR1 and CDR2 from the germline V gene are MNHNY and SVGAGI (reference sequence). This CDR3 contains 15 residues.

The chain recombines TRBV5-1 with TRBJ1-1, with D possibly being TRBD1 (5 bases). Germline values: CDR1 SGHRS, CDR2 YFSETQ. V was clipped by 4 bases and J by 4 bases, with 17 bases between them. The CDR3 sequence is 15 residues long. The CDR3 sequence is CASSLRTSQGTEAFF. The CDR3, as DNA: TGCGCCAGCAGCCTCCGGACATCCCAAGGCACTGAAGCTTTCTTT. The full variable domain, completed using reference TRBV5-1 and TRBJ1-1, is KAGVTQTPRYLIKTRGQQVTLSCSPISGHRSVSWYQQTPGQGLQFLFEYFSETQRNKGNFPGRFSGRQFSNSRSEMNVSTLELGDSALYLCASSLRTSQGTEAFFGQGTRLTVV.

The chain has TRBV5-5 and TRBJ1-3; TRBD1 matches 7 bases. Germline CDR1 and CDR2: SGHKS and YYEKEE (reference sequence). The CDR3 loop spans 16 amino acids. Trimming removed 4 bases from V and 1 base from J; junction bases left unmatched: 8. The CDR3 protein is CASSVVDRESGNTIYF. The CDR3 DNA reads as TGTGCCAGCAGCGTCGTTGACAGGGAGTCTGGAAACACCATATATTTT. Full variable domain (missing parts from reference TRBV5-5 and TRBJ1-3): DAGVTQSPTHLIKTRGQQVTLRCSPISGHKSVSWYQQVLGQGPQFIFQYYEKEERGRGNFPDRFSARQFPNYSSELNVNALLLGDSALYLCASSVVDRESGNTIYFGEGSWLTVV.

In DNA form, the CDR3 reads TGTGCCAGCAGCCCCGGGACAGGGAACACTGAAGCTTTCTTT. It encodes CASSPGTGNTEAFF. The V and J genes are TRBV14 and TRBJ1-1; 8 nucleotides align to TRBD1. The germline V gene has CDR1 SGHDN and CDR2 FVKESK. Trimming at V came to 4 bases and at J to 1 base, leaving 2 bases not matched to a gene. This CDR3 contains 14 residues.

Here the CDR3 reads CASSRGPDEKLFF. CDR3 nucleotide sequence: TGTGCCAGCTCCCGGGGGCCAGATGAAAAACTGTTTTTT. This chain uses TRBV7-7 with TRBJ1-4; possibly TRBD1 for D (6 bases). This CDR3 contains 13 residues. Germline V gene data show CDR1 as SSHAT and CDR2 as FNYEAQ (reference sequence). V was shortened by 8 bases and J by 6 bases, with 13 bases between the two germline ends. The full variable domain, rest sourced from reference TRBV7-7 and TRBJ1-4, is GAGVSQSPRYKVTKRGQDVTLRCDPISSHATLYWYQQALGQGPEFLTYFNYEAQPDKSGLPSDRFSAERPEGSISTLTIQRTEQRDSAMYRCASSRGPDEKLFFGSGTQLSVL.

Points on this clone: The CDR3 carries no conserved terminal phenylalanine or tryptophan, so it likely arises from a read error. The chain recombines TRBV5-1 with TRBJ1-1; 9 positions match TRBD1. The germline CDR1 and CDR2 sequences are SGHRS and YFSETQ. V dropped 0 bases and J dropped 5; count of bases not matched to a gene: 2. This CDR3 is 14 amino acids long. CDR3 DNA sequence: TGCGCCAGCAGCTTGGGACAGGGGGTAACTGAAGCTTTCCTT. Translated: CASSLGQGVTEAFL.

This rearrangement joins TRBV7-9 to TRBJ1-2; 10 bases align to TRBD1. CDR1 and CDR2 (germline): SEHNR, FQNEAQ (reference sequence). V shed 5 bases and J 4 bases; nucleotides not matched to a gene: 13. This CDR3 spans 17 amino acids. CDR3 sequence (DNA): TGTGCCAGCAGCCCTAGTACCCGGGACAGGGGAAGCTATGGCTACACCTTC. Translating it yields CASSPSTRDRGSYGYTF.